A selection of T cell receptor beta chains follows, all from one sample in a study of T cell responses to AZD1222 COVID-19 vaccine. Data came from immunoSEQ multiplex PCR; TCRdb stores just in-frame clones and leaves some out. The sample lists fewer than 110,000 clones, around 89% occurring once. The source material was peripheral blood, sampled on day 0 of AZD1222 vaccination. The receptors here all came from an adult in good health. CDR3s include the opening cysteine and the closing phenylalanine or tryptophan. The D gene is left open where the match is weak. Only part of the rows carry a size: once, few, many, or a class if the clone is expanded.

j_call cdr3_length d_call clone_size v_call cdr3_nt cdr3_aa
TRBJ2-7 17 TRBD1 few TRBV14 TGTGCCAGCAGCCAAGAAGGAACCGGGACAGCTCATTACGAGCAGTACTTC CASSQEGTGTAHYEQYF
TRBJ2-3 17 . . TRBV28 TGTGCCAGCAGTTCCTCACTAATATCTGGGGACACAGATACGCAGTATTTT CASSSSLISGDTDTQYF
TRBJ2-7 15 TRBD1 . TRBV18 TGTGCCAGCTCACCACCGGACAGGGTAGCCTACGAGCAGTACTTC CASSPPDRVAYEQYF
TRBJ1-6 15 TRBD1 few TRBV7-3 TGTGCCAGCAGCCCTGGACAGGGGGCTGGTTCACCCCTCCACTTT CASSPGQGAGSPLHF
TRBJ2-1 17 TRBD2 . TRBV24-1 TGTGCCACCAGTGATTTCGGTCTAGCGGGATTGGGCAATGAGCAGTTCTTC CATSDFGLAGLGNEQFF
TRBJ2-1 13 TRBD2 few TRBV9 TGTGCCAGCAGCGGGGAGGGCCTAAATGAGCAGTTCTTC CASSGEGLNEQFF
TRBJ2-7 13 TRBD1 . TRBV28 TGTGCCAGCAGAACAGGGGGGTTGTACGAGCAGTACTTC CASRTGGLYEQYF
TRBJ1-1 15 . . TRBV11-1 TGTGCCAGCAGCTGGTCGGGCGGGTTAAACACTGAAGCTTTCTTT CASSWSGGLNTEAFF
TRBJ1-4 14 TRBD1 once TRBV5-4 TGTGCCAGCAGCCAGGGACAGTCCGTTGAAAAACTGTTTTTT CASSQGQSVEKLFF
TRBJ1-5 16 TRBD1 . TRBV10-3 TGTGCCAGCACCCTTCAGACAGGGACGCGCAATCAGCCCCAGCATTTT CASTLQTGTRNQPQHF
TRBJ2-1 17 TRBD2 . TRBV4-3 TGCGCCAGCAGCCAAGGGAGACTAGCGGGAGTTGGGAATGAGCAGTTCTTC CASSQGRLAGVGNEQFF
TRBJ2-1 14 . . TRBV7-2 TGTGCCAGCAGCTTAACGGGAGTGGATAATGAGCAGTTCTTC CASSLTGVDNEQFF
TRBJ1-2 13 . . TRBV30 TGTGCCTGGAGTGTGGGCAGGTCTTCTGGCTACACCTTC CAWSVGRSSGYTF
TRBJ1-3 14 TRBD1 . TRBV6-2/TRBV6-3 TGTGCCAGCAGTCGGCAGGGGGCCTCGAACACCATATATTTT CASSRQGASNTIYF
TRBJ2-7 13 . . TRBV12-3/TRBV12-4 TGTGCCAGCAGATTGGACGCTACCTACGAGCAGTACTTC CASRLDATYEQYF
TRBJ2-3 15 . . TRBV12-5 TGTGCTAGTGGTTTGGTACTAGGGGCTGCAGATACGCAGTATTTT CASGLVLGAADTQYF
TRBJ2-1 14 . . TRBV19 TGTGCCAGTAGTAGCTTGGAGAGAGGGAATGAGCAGTTCTTC CASSSLERGNEQFF
TRBJ2-2 11 . . TRBV7-3 TGTGCCAGCGGGAACACCGGGGAGCTGTTTTTT CASGNTGELFF
TRBJ2-6 19 . . TRBV12-5 TGTGCTAGTGGTTTGGGGGGGAAAAGCCTTTCCTCTGGGGCCAACGTCCTGACTTTC CASGLGGKSLSSGANVLTF
TRBJ1-3 14 . . TRBV5-1 TGCGCCAGCAGACCCGGTACTGCAGGAAACACCATATATTTT CASRPGTAGNTIYF
TRBJ1-2 17 . . TRBV7-3 TGTGCCAGCAGCTTAACTGCCATCGGGGGGTCTAACTATGGCTACACCTTC CASSLTAIGGSNYGYTF
TRBJ2-7 14 . . TRBV7-2 TGTGCCAGCAGCTTGAACGTCCCTCTGTACGAGCAGTACTTC CASSLNVPLYEQYF